Each of the 8 T cell receptor beta chains below was sequenced from the same sample in a study of response to subunit inactivated influenza vaccine. Using its own MiXCR run on the RT-PCR reads, TCRdb lists one record per CDR3 protein. The repertoire consists of roughly 650,000 distinct CDR3 sequences, with about 15% occurring once and the leading ten covering 7.5% to 9%. Specimen: PBMCs from blood, collected 14 to 15 days before vaccination. The receptor source for this set is a man in his forties or fifties who received an inactivated influenza vaccine.

The CDR3 sequence: CASSLSQRNSYEQYF. The CDR3 coding sequence is TGTGCCAGCAGTTTATCACAGCGGAACTCCTACGAGCAGTACTTC. The rearrangement links TRBV27 to TRBJ2-7; possible D gene TRBD2, 5 bases. Germline values: CDR1 MNHEY, CDR2 SMNVEV (reference sequence). V gave up 0 bases and J gave up 0 bases, with 9 bases separating them. This CDR3 has 15 amino acids.

This clonotype turned up a few times. CDR3 loop: CASRTGDFYTDTQYF. Here the CDR3 DNA reads TGTGCCAGCAGAACTGGGGACTTTTACACAGATACGCAGTATTTT. This chain joins TRBV11-2 and TRBJ2-3; perhaps TRBD2 as D (6 bases). The CDR3 extends over 15 amino acids. Trimming shortened V by 6 bases and J by 2 bases, and 15 bases separated the two germline ends. From germline, CDR1 is SGHAT and CDR2 FQNNGV.

This clonotype was detected a few times. The rearrangement links TRBV4-1 to TRBJ2-4; no clear D gene. From germline, CDR1 is MGHRA and CDR2 YSYEKL. Trimming pared 1 base from V and 0 bases from J, leaving 13 bases between. The length of the CDR3 is 17 residues. The CDR3 region is CASSQGAGPLAKNIQYF. In nucleotides, the CDR3 is TGCGCCAGCAGCCAAGGAGCTGGGCCCTTAGCCAAAAACATTCAGTACTTC.

This chain uses TRBV12-3 or TRBV12-4 with TRBJ1-3; D is unclear. The CDR3 runs 15 residues. Trimming took off 3 bases at V and 4 bases at J, with 13 bases between the two ends. CDR3 DNA: TGTGCCAGCAGTTTGTCCGAGGGAAAGGGAAACACCATATATTTT. It is translated as CASSLSEGKGNTIYF.

The chain couples TRBV15 to TRBJ2-7; the D gene is possibly TRBD1 (5 bases). Germline V gene sequence: CDR1 LNHNV, CDR2 YYDKDF (reference sequence). Between the trimmed V and J ends, which lost 5 bases and 0 bases, there was a span of 14 bases. This CDR3 has 15 residues. The CDR3: CATSANRLISYEQYF. The CDR3 DNA reads TGTGCCACCAGCGCCAACAGGTTAATCTCCTACGAGCAGTACTTC.

A few counts support this clonotype. The chain employs TRBV7-9 and TRBJ2-5, with 12 bases aligning to TRBD2. CDR1 and CDR2 from the germline V gene are SEHNR and FQNEAQ (reference sequence). The CDR3 is made up of 16 amino acids. The ends lost 3 bases at V and 5 bases at J; junction bases unmatched: 7. The CDR3 DNA follows: TGTGCCAGCAGCTTGCCGGGACTAGCGGGTCCGGAGACCCAGTACTTC. It codes for CASSLPGLAGPETQYF.

The V call is TRBV4-3, the J call TRBJ1-2; D perhaps matches TRBD1 (5 bases). CDR3 length equals 15 residues. Per germline, CDR1 LGHNA and CDR2 YSLEER. Trimming left V 0 bases short and J 6 bases short, with 14 bases between. In DNA form, the CDR3 reads TGCGCCAGCAGCCAAGAACCCTCAGGGAGGGATGGCTACACCTTC. Translating it yields CASSQEPSGRDGYTF.

V usage is TRBV19 and J usage is TRBJ1-5; unclear D gene. CDR3 length equals 15 residues. Germline assignment: CDR1 LNHDA and CDR2 SQIVND (reference sequence). V lost 7 bases and J 5 bases, leaving 18 bases between the germline ends. The CDR3 DNA is TGTGCCAGTACCTCCCAATATGGGCTTGATCAGCCCCAGCATTTT. This sequence encodes CASTSQYGLDQPQHF. The complete variable domain, with remaining parts taken from reference TRBV19 and TRBJ1-5, reads DGGITQSPKYLFRKEGQNVTLSCEQNLNHDAMYWYRQDPGQGLRLIYYSQIVNDFQKGDIAEGYSVSREKKESFPLTVTSAQKNPTAFYLCASTSQYGLDQPQHFGDGTRLSIL.